The 15 T cell receptor beta chains given below trace back to one sample, sequenced in a study of technical replicates of blood from a handful of donors. Assay used: immunoSEQ multiplex PCR; TCRdb lists only in-frame clones, some missing. The sample lists some 99,000 clones; 95% were seen once. Sample: T cells isolated from PBMCs. The receptors come from a human donor in good health.

In this sample, this clone turned up once. The V call is TRBV5-4, the J call TRBJ2-7, with 12 nucleotides matching TRBD2. This CDR3 comprises 19 residues. Germline loops: CDR1 SGHNT, CDR2 YYREEE (reference sequence). Unmatched junction bases numbered 18, after V lost 4 bases and J lost 4 bases. The CDR3 protein is CASSPIRLAGDPEGYEQYF. The CDR3 region has the DNA TGTGCCAGCAGCCCTATCCGACTAGCGGGAGACCCCGAGGGGTACGAGCAGTACTTC.

V usage is TRBV6-1 and J usage is TRBJ2-3; D gene unclear. The CDR3 length is 15 residues. CDR1 is MNHNS, CDR2 SASEGT, per germline. Deletions cut 2 bases from V and 0 bases from J, with 9 bases between. The CDR3 bases are TGTGCCAGCAGTGAACTACTAACTAGCACAGATACGCAGTATTTT. Amino acid sequence: CASSELLTSTDTQYF.

This chain joins TRBV18 and TRBJ1-3; D is ambiguous. Germline V gives CDR1 KGHSH, CDR2 LQKENI. The CDR3 totals 17 residues. V lost 2 bases and J lost 0, with 14 bases in between. CDR3 DNA: TGTGCCAGCTCACCATTAGGATTCAGCGACTCTGGAAACACCATATATTTT. It translates to CASSPLGFSDSGNTIYF.

The V gene is TRBV7-2, the J gene TRBJ2-3, with 10 bases fitting TRBD2. This CDR3 has 16 amino acids. The V gene's germline CDR1 is SGHTA and CDR2 FQGNSA. V was pared by 3 bases and J by 2 bases, with 5 bases of the junction left unmatched. Here the CDR3 reads CASSFLAGAPTDTQYF. CDR3 in DNA: TGTGCCAGCAGCTTTCTAGCGGGAGCCCCCACAGATACGCAGTATTTT. Full variable domain (outside the CDR3, taken from reference TRBV7-2 and TRBJ2-3): GAGVSQSPSNKVTEKGKDVELRCDPISGHTALYWYRQSLGQGLEFLIYFQGNSAPDKSGLPSDRFSAERTGGSVSTLTIQRTQQEDSAVYLCASSFLAGAPTDTQYFGPGTRLTVL.

The J gene is TRBJ1-6, the V gene TRBV6-5; 11 bases are a match to TRBD1. CDR1 MNHEY and CDR2 SVGAGI come from the germline V gene. The CDR3 is 14 amino acids. V lost 4 bases and J lost 12; bases outside the gene matches: 5. The CDR3 loop is CASSWGQGGGPLHF. The CDR3 DNA reads TGTGCCAGCAGTTGGGGACAGGGGGGCGGACCCCTCCACTTT.

The chain has TRBV5-4 and TRBJ1-2; D possibly corresponds to TRBD1 (6 bases). V dropped 0 bases and J dropped 6 bases, with 18 bases sitting between them. Per germline, CDR1 SGHNT and CDR2 YYREEE (reference sequence). The length of the CDR3 is 16 residues. As DNA, the CDR3 is TGTGCCAGCAGCTTGGGAGGGTACGGGGGGCTGGATGGCTACACCTTC. Amino acids: CASSLGGYGGLDGYTF.

The chain employs TRBV19 and TRBJ2-7, with D possibly matching TRBD2 (6 bases). V shed 7 bases and J shed 6 bases, with 13 bases lying between them. CDR3 length equals 12 residues. Germline CDR1 and CDR2: LNHDA and SQIVND (reference sequence). The CDR3 loop is CASNMGGGEQYF. Here the CDR3 DNA reads TGTGCCAGTAATATGGGGGGTGGCGAGCAGTACTTC.

DNA of the CDR3: TGCGCCAGCAGCTCTCGACAGGGGTCATACAATGAGCAGTTCTTC. This encodes CASSSRQGSYNEQFF. The chain is built from TRBV5-1 and TRBJ2-1, with 8 bases matching TRBD1. The junction had 6 bases not matched to a gene; V was cut back by 3 bases and J by 4 bases. This CDR3 is built from 15 residues. Germline V gene data show CDR1 as SGHRS and CDR2 as YFSETQ.

The J gene is TRBJ2-3, the V gene TRBV6-1; D gene ambiguous. CDR3 length: 15 amino acids. Germline assignment: CDR1 MNHNS and CDR2 SASEGT. Trimming removed 6 bases at V and 0 bases at J, with 13 bases between. CDR3 sequence (DNA): TGTGCCAGCAGCAAAGCACCACTGAGCACAGATACGCAGTATTTT. The encoded protein is CASSKAPLSTDTQYF.

The rearrangement joins TRBV4-1 to TRBJ1-2, with 7 positions matching TRBD1. The V segment lost 3 bases and the J segment 8 bases; nucleotides outside the gene matches: 9. CDR1 and CDR2 (germline): MGHRA, YSYEKL. This CDR3 comprises 14 residues. CDR3 protein: CASSQTTGAEGYTF. DNA for the CDR3: TGCGCCAGCAGCCAGACCACAGGGGCGGAAGGCTACACCTTC.

This rearrangement joins TRBV9 to TRBJ1-4; tentatively, D is TRBD1 (6 bases). Germline V CDR1 and CDR2: SGDLS, YYNGEE. This CDR3 has 15 amino acids. V was shortened by 0 bases and J by 7 bases, with 13 bases between the two germline ends. The CDR3 here is CASSVEETGIEKLFF. DNA for the CDR3: TGTGCCAGCAGCGTAGAGGAGACAGGAATTGAAAAACTGTTTTTT.

The V and J genes are TRBV7-6 and TRBJ1-2, with a weak D call TRBD1 (5 bases). Germline V gene sequence: CDR1 SGHVS, CDR2 FNYEAQ. Trimming removed 1 base from V and 6 bases from J, with 9 bases in between. The CDR3 spans 13 residues. CDR3 loop: CASSLGAGHGYTF. DNA of the CDR3: TGTGCCAGCAGCTTAGGGGCAGGGCATGGCTACACCTTC.

The chain uses TRBV6-5 and TRBJ1-5; D uncertain. Per germline, CDR1 MNHEY and CDR2 SVGAGI. This CDR3 is built from 15 residues. V lost 0 bases and J 5 bases, leaving 11 bases between the germline ends. This CDR3 is CASSYSRPGDQPQHF. DNA for the CDR3: TGTGCCAGCAGTTACTCACGACCCGGGGATCAGCCCCAGCATTTT.

J is TRBJ2-3 and V is TRBV5-4, with 11 bases that match TRBD2. From germline, CDR1 is SGHNT and CDR2 YYREEE (reference sequence). Trimming at V came to 3 bases and at J to 3 bases, leaving 15 bases not matched to a gene. This CDR3 is built from 19 residues. As DNA, the CDR3 is TGTGCCAGCAGCTCAACTAGCGGGAGATCGATTGTGGGGACAGATACGCAGTATTTT. It encodes CASSSTSGRSIVGTDTQYF.

V is TRBV29-1 and J is TRBJ2-2, with 12 bases aligning to TRBD2. The V gene's germline CDR1 is SQVTM and CDR2 ANQGSEA. There are 16 residues in the CDR3. Germline trimming cut 2 bases from V and 6 bases from J; bases unmatched to any gene: 7. In DNA, the CDR3 is TGCAGCGTTGAACTAGCGGGGGGGGTAGTGCCCGGGGAGCTGTTTTTT. Translating it yields CSVELAGGVVPGELFF.